This is a list of T cell receptor beta chains from one sample in a study of T cell repertoires in cytomegalovirus infection. TCRdb processed the reads anew with MiXCR; each CDR3 protein has one entry. The data hold around 210,000 distinct CDR3 sequences, with around 6.4% observed a single time. Sequencing input: PBMCs. Every receptor here comes from a human donor in good health (CMV status not recorded). Some clones in this sample may be carry-over from other donors' samples. CDR3s include the opening cysteine and the closing phenylalanine or tryptophan. A D gene is named only where the DNA matches it firmly. Some rows mark clone size as missing; the rest say once, few, many or name a class of expanded clone.

clone_size j_call d_call v_call cdr3_nt cdr3_aa
many TRBJ2-7 TRBD2 TRBV7-8 TGTGCCAGCAGCTTACGCGGGGGGGGGTTAGGTAGCGAGCAGTACTTC CASSLRGGGLGSEQYF
- TRBJ2-2 TRBD1 TRBV4-3 TGCGCCAGCAGCCAAGAAGGGGCAGGGGGAAATACCGGGGAGCTGTTTTTT CASSQEGAGGNTGELFF
- TRBJ1-4 TRBD1 TRBV5-5 TGTGCCAGCAGACGACAGGGGGGTGGCGAAAAACTGTTTTTT CASRRQGGGEKLFF
many TRBJ1-5 - TRBV6-2/TRBV6-3 TGTGCCAGCAGCTCCCTGACAGCAAATCAGCCCCAGCATTTT CASSSLTANQPQHF
many TRBJ2-1 - TRBV7-6 TGTGCCAGCAGGCCCCGGGGGTCGGTAGCCTACAATGAGCAGTTCTTC CASRPRGSVAYNEQFF
- TRBJ1-2 - TRBV20-1 TGCAGTGCTAATGAGGGGTTATCCTATGGCTACACCTTC CSANEGLSYGYTF
many TRBJ1-4 TRBD1 TRBV29-1 TGCAGCGTGGGGACATCTCGAGGGGGCCAGAAACTGTTTTTT CSVGTSRGGQKLFF
many TRBJ1-4 - TRBV6-5 TGTGCCAGCAGTTACTGGTCAGGGGCAGATAATGAAAAACTGTTTTTT CASSYWSGADNEKLFF
many TRBJ2-7 - TRBV19 TGTGCCAGTAGTCGGAGAGAACCTACCTACGAGCAGTACTTC CASSRREPTYEQYF
many TRBJ2-2 - TRBV29-1 TGCAGCGTTGTGGGCACCGACACCGGGGAGCTGTTTTTT CSVVGTDTGELFF
many TRBJ1-4 - TRBV28 TGTGCCAGCAGTTTTGGGGGGCTGGGTGAAAAACTGTTTTTT CASSFGGLGEKLFF
- TRBJ1-1 TRBD1 TRBV10-3 TGTGCCATCAGTGAGTCGACAGGGGCAAACACTGAAGCTTTCTTT CAISESTGANTEAFF
few TRBJ2-4 TRBD1 TRBV4-2 TGTGCCAGCAGCCAAGCTGGGACAGGGGGTAGGATTGCCAAAAACATTCAGTACTTC CASSQAGTGGRIAKNIQYF
many TRBJ1-1 TRBD1 TRBV7-2 TGTGCCAGCAGCTTCCCAGGGGGCTATAGGGGAGCTTTCTTT CASSFPGGYRGAFF
many TRBJ2-5 TRBD1 TRBV5-6 TGTGCCAGCAGCTTCGGACAGGCCTGGGAAGAGACCCAGTACTTC CASSFGQAWEETQYF
- TRBJ2-5 - TRBV28 TGTGCCAGCAGGCAAAGACAGCGTCAAGAGACCCAGTACTTC CASRQRQRQETQYF
many TRBJ2-5 - TRBV7-9 TGTGCCAGCAGCAGGGGACAAGGGCGTTTAGAGACCCAGTACTTC CASSRGQGRLETQYF
many TRBJ1-5 - TRBV20-1 TGCAGTGCTAGAGATCCTGGCAGTAGCAATCAGCCCCAGCATTTT CSARDPGSSNQPQHF
many TRBJ2-7 TRBD2 TRBV9 TGTGCCAGCAGCGCCCGACTAGCGGGGGTGCGCTACGAGCAGTGCTTC CASSARLAGVRYEQCF
many TRBJ2-7 - TRBV20-1 TGCAGTGCTAGAGGGGTCCCATCCTACGAGCAGTACTTC CSARGVPSYEQYF
many TRBJ1-1 - TRBV18 TGTGCCAGCTCACCACCGGCCGGACAAGAAGCTTTCTTT CASSPPAGQEAFF
- TRBJ1-2 TRBD1 TRBV6-6 TGTGCCAGCACCCTAGTTACAGGGGGCTATGGCTACACCTTC CASTLVTGGYGYTF
many TRBJ2-2 TRBD2 TRBV7-2 TGTGCCAGCAGCTTATTGGGCGGGGGGAGCACCGGGGAGCTGTTTTTT CASSLLGGGSTGELFF
many TRBJ1-3 - TRBV7-2 TGTGCCAGCAGCCTCCGAGGGGCCCTCACTGGAAACACCATATATTTT CASSLRGALTGNTIYF
many TRBJ2-7 TRBD2 TRBV5-1 TGCGCCAGCAGCTTGGTTGGGGGGGCCTACGAGCAGTACTTC CASSLVGGAYEQYF
many TRBJ1-6 - TRBV14 TGTGCCAGCAGCCAAGATCTCACCAGGGGTAGTTCACCCCTCCACTTT CASSQDLTRGSSPLHF
few TRBJ2-2 TRBD1 TRBV12-5 TGTGCTAGTGGTTTGGGACCGGGACAGGGAGGCCTGAACACCGGGGAGCTGTTTTTT CASGLGPGQGGLNTGELFF
many TRBJ2-1 - TRBV24-1 TGTGCCACCAGTGATCACCGCTTCGGACAGAGCTCCTACAATGAGCAGTTCTTC CATSDHRFGQSSYNEQFF
many TRBJ1-2 - TRBV4-3 TGCGCCAGCAGCCAAGGGGGGGCTTCGGGCTATGGCTACACCTTC CASSQGGASGYGYTF
many TRBJ2-1 - TRBV5-4 TGTGCCAGCAGCTTGGAATCCTACAATGAGCAGTTCTTC CASSLESYNEQFF
many TRBJ2-3 TRBD1 TRBV28 TGTGCCAGCAGTTGGCTCGGGACAGGGAAAGGGACAGATACGCAGTATTTT CASSWLGTGKGTDTQYF
many TRBJ2-3 TRBD1 TRBV7-2 TGTGCCAGCAGCTTAGAACAGGGGTTAGGTACGCAGTATTTT CASSLEQGLGTQYF
few TRBJ2-7 - TRBV29-1 TGCAGCGTTGAAGAAGACACAGGGAGGGACGAGCAGTACTTC CSVEEDTGRDEQYF
few TRBJ1-2 - TRBV30 TGTGCCTGTACCTCCGGGACCCGAGGCTATGGCTACACCTTC CACTSGTRGYGYTF
many TRBJ1-1 - TRBV12-3/TRBV12-4 TGTGCCAGCAGTTTTTGGAGAATGAACACTGAAGCTTTCTTT CASSFWRMNTEAFF
many TRBJ2-2 TRBD1 TRBV11-2 TGTGCCAGCAGCTCCCGGGACAGGGGGGAGATCGGGGAGCTGTTTTTT CASSSRDRGEIGELFF
many TRBJ2-2 - TRBV5-1 TGCGCCAGCAGCTTGAAATTTTCCCACACCGGGGAGCTGTTTTTT CASSLKFSHTGELFF
- TRBJ2-6 - TRBV7-6 TGTGCCAGCAGCAGTGACCCCTATGGGGCCAACGTACTGACTTTC CASSSDPYGANVLTF
many TRBJ2-1 TRBD2 TRBV6-1 TGTGCCAGCACCACGGGGACTAGCGGGGGGGCCTACTCCTACAATGAGCAGTTCTTC CASTTGTSGGAYSYNEQFF
many TRBJ1-2 - TRBV30 TGTGCCTGGAGTGGACAGCACTATGGCTACACCTTC CAWSGQHYGYTF
many TRBJ1-1 - TRBV4-3 TGCGCCAGCAGCCAAGATCGGCTCACCGAAGCTTTCTTT CASSQDRLTEAFF
few TRBJ1-2 - TRBV28 TGTGCCAGCAGTTTTGGGGATGTTGGGGCGCTGCGCTATGGCTACACCTTC CASSFGDVGALRYGYTF
few TRBJ2-5 TRBD2 TRBV6-1 TGTGCCAGCAGTGATATGCGGGGGGGCACAGAGACCCAGTACTTC CASSDMRGGTETQYF
many TRBJ2-7 - TRBV7-2 TGTGCCAGCAGCTTAGCGTCTGGGGCAGGCTTTTCCTACGAGCAGTACTTC CASSLASGAGFSYEQYF
few TRBJ1-5 - TRBV5-1 TGCGCCAGCAGCGGCGGAGACTTGGATGGTCAGCCCCAGCATTTT CASSGGDLDGQPQHF
- TRBJ2-5 TRBD1 TRBV2 TGTGCCAGCGACAGGGGGCCGTCGGAGACCCAGTACTTC CASDRGPSETQYF
few TRBJ1-2 - TRBV30 TGTGCCTGGAGTCTATGGACAGTTAACTATGGCTACACCTTC CAWSLWTVNYGYTF
few TRBJ2-5 TRBD2 TRBV4-2 TGTGCCAGCAGCCAAGAGCTAGCGGGGGAAGAGACCCAGTACTTC CASSQELAGEETQYF
many TRBJ2-7 - TRBV2 TGTGCCAGCAGCGAGGACGGGTACGAGCAGTACTTC CASSEDGYEQYF
few TRBJ1-3 - TRBV10-2 TGCGCCAGCAGTGAGAGTCTTTCTGGAAACACCATATATTTT CASSESLSGNTIYF
- TRBJ2-4 TRBD1 TRBV3-1 TGTGCCAGCAGCCCCCGGACAGGGGGAGACATTCAGTACTTC CASSPRTGGDIQYF